Listed below are T cell receptor beta chains from one sample, sequenced in a study of T cell responses to AZD1222 COVID-19 vaccine. The protocol was immunoSEQ multiplex PCR, while the TCRdb copy is restricted to in-frame clones and leaves out a portion. The data show under 150,000 clones, 85% to 95% seen once. The sample consisted of peripheral blood, taken 28 days after the second AZD1222 dose. These TCRs come from an adult who received the AZD1222 COVID-19 vaccine. Both conserved end residues are part of each CDR3. Each record gives: V gene, J gene, CDR3 protein.

TRBV3-1/TRBV3-2	TRBJ2-1	CASSLNPINEQFF
TRBV28	TRBJ2-7	CASSLQTLSYEQYF
TRBV3-1/TRBV3-2	TRBJ2-5	CASSQGQRGDRETQYF
TRBV24-1	TRBJ2-1	CATSETGLAGYNEQFF
TRBV29-1	TRBJ1-1	CSVEDRGGDEAFF
TRBV28	TRBJ2-3	CASSLYTVLAEATDTQYF
TRBV19	TRBJ2-7	CASSIWASGRAVGEQYF
TRBV9	TRBJ1-2	CASSPDFPNYGYTF
TRBV28	TRBJ1-1	CASIHTIGRTEAFF
TRBV28	TRBJ2-3	CASSPTGLIRDTQYF
TRBV27	TRBJ2-4	CASSLSGNTKNIQYF
TRBV5-1	TRBJ2-5	CASSLEGETQYF
TRBV28	TRBJ1-3	CASSFRGLSGNTIYF
TRBV3-1/TRBV3-2	TRBJ2-1	CASSQAPQGAKLDNEQFF
TRBV6-2/TRBV6-3	TRBJ1-5	CASSYQGGQHF
TRBV6-6	TRBJ1-1	CASSWVGTEAFF
TRBV7-6	TRBJ2-7	CASSLGYERGFYEQYF